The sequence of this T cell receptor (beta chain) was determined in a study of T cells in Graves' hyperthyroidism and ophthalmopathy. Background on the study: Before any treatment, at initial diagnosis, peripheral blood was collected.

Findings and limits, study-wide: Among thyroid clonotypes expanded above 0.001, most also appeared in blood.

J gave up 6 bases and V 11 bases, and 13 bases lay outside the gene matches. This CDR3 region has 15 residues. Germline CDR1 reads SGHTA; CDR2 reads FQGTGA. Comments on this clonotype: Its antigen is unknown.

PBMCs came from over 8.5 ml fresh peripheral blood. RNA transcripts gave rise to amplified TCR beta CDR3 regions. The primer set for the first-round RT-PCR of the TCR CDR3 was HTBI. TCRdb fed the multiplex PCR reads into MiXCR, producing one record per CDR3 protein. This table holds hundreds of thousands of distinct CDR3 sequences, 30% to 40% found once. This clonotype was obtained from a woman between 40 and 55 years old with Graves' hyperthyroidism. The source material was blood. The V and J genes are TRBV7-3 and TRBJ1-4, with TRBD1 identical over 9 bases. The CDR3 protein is CAARPITGGHEKLFF. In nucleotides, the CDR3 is TGTGCCGCCCGGCCCATTACAGGGGGCCATGAAAAACTGTTTTTT.